This T cell receptor beta chain comes out of a study of T cell responses to AZD1222 COVID-19 vaccine. Some second doses came at about 4 weeks and others at about 12 weeks; these were pooled. The CDR3 has 16 residues. CDR1 and CDR2 (germline): LGHNA, YNFKEQ. With 0 bases removed from V and 3 bases from J, the gap between germline ends came to 12 bases. Sequencing was performed with immunoSEQ multiplex PCR; in TCRdb, only in-frame clones are kept and a portion is missing. The repertoire holds 180,000 or so clones, 88% seen once, with roughly 26% in the top ten. The receptor's source is an adult who received the AZD1222 COVID-19 vaccine. The input for sequencing was peripheral blood, taken 28 days after the second AZD1222 dose. The V call is TRBV4-2, the J call TRBJ2-1; D is unresolved. CDR3 nucleotide sequence: TGTGCCAGCAGCCAAGATCTTCAGATCCACTACAATGAGCAGTTCTTC. Protein: CASSQDLQIHYNEQFF.